This TCR beta chain emerged from a study of blood T cell repertoires in COVID-19. Deletions cut 3 bases from V and 5 bases from J, with 13 bases between. There are 14 residues in the CDR3. Germline V lookup: CDR1 KGHSH, CDR2 LQKENI. Researchers sorted participants into cohorts using their self-reported clinical history. Original processing notes: Amplifying reference gene primers gave estimates of nucleated cell counts. Assay: immunoSEQ multiplex PCR; the TCRdb copy retains only in-frame clones and omits some. V, J and clone size are those of that table, while D and trimming were read from the DNA. The sample records roughly 250,000 clones, about 90% being singletons.

The clonotype originates from a woman aged 30 to 39 with acute COVID-19. The chain joins TRBV18 to TRBJ1-1, with TRBD1 as a possible D gene (5 bases). The material sequenced was PBMCs or T cells enriched from blood (not recorded which). The CDR3 region is CASSPSGGGTEAFF. In DNA form, the CDR3 reads TGTGCCAGCTCACCTTCTGGGGGAGGGACTGAAGCTTTCTTT.